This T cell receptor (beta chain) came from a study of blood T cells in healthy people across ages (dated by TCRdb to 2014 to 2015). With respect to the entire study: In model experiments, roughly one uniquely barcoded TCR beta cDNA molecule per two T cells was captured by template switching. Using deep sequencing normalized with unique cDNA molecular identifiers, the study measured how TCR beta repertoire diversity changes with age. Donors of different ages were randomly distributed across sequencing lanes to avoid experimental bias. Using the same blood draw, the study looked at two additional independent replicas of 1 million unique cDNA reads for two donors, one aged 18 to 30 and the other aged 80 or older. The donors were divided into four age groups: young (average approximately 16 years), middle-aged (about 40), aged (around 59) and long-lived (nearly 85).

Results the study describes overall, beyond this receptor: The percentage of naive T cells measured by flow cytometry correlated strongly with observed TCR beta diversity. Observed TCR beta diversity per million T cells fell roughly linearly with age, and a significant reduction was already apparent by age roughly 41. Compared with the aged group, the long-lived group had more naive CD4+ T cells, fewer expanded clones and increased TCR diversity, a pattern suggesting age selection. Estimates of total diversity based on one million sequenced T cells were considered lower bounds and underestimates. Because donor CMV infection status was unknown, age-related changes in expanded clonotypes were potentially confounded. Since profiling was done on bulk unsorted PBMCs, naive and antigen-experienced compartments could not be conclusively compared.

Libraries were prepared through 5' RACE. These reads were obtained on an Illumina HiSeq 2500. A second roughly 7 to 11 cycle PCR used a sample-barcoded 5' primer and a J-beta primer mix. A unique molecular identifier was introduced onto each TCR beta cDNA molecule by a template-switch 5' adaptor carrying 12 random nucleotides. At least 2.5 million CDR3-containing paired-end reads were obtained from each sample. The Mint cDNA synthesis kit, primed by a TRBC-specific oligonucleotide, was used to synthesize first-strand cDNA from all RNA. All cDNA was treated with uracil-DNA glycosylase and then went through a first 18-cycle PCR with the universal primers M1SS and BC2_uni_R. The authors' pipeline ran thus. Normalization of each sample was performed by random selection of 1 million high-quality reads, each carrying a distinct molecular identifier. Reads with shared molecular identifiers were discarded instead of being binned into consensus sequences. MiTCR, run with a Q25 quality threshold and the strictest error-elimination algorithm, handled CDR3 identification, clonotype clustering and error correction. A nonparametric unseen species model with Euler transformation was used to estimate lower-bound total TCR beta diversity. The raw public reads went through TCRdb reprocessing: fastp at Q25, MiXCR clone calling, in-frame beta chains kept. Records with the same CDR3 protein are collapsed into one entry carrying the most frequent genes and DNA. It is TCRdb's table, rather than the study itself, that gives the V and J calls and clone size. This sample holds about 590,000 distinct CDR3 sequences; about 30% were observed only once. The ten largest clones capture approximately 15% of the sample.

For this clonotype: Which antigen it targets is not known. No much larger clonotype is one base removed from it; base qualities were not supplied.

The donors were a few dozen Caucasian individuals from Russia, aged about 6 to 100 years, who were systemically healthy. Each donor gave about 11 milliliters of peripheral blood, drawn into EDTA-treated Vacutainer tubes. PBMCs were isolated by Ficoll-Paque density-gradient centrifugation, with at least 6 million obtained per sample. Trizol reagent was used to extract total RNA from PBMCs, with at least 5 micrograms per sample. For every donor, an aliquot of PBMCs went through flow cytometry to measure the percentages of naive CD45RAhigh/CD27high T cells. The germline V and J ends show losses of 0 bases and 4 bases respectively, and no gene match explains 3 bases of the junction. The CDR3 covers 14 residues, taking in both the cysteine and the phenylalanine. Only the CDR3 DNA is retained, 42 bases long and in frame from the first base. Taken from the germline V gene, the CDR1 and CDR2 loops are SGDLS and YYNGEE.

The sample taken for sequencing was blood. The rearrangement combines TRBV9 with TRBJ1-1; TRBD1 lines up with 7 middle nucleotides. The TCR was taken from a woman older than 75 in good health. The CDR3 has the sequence CASSVDRDSTEAFF. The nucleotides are TGTGCCAGCAGCGTAGACAGGGACAGCACTGAAGCTTTCTTT.